This T cell receptor (beta chain) was obtained from a study of T-cell memory formation after mild COVID-19. CDR1 and CDR2 from the germline V gene are MGHRA and YSYEKL. CDR3 size: 15 residues. Between the trimmed V and J ends, which lost 1 base and 2 bases, there was a span of 11 bases. MiXCR was run by TCRdb on the 5' RACE reads, yielding one entry per CDR3 protein. The sample lists some 150,000 distinct CDR3 sequences, around 15% occurring once. This clonotype has only a few counts. Sequences were obtained from PBMCs or a T cell subset sorted from them (not recorded which). This chain connects TRBV4-1 to TRBJ2-5; D remains ambiguous. The clonotype originates from an adult woman who had mild COVID-19 (a few samples of this study predate the infection). Cell type and time point are not known. The CDR3 region is CASSQGRQGQETQYF. The CDR3 DNA sequence: TGCGCCAGCAGCCAAGGGCGGCAAGGACAAGAGACCCAGTACTTC.